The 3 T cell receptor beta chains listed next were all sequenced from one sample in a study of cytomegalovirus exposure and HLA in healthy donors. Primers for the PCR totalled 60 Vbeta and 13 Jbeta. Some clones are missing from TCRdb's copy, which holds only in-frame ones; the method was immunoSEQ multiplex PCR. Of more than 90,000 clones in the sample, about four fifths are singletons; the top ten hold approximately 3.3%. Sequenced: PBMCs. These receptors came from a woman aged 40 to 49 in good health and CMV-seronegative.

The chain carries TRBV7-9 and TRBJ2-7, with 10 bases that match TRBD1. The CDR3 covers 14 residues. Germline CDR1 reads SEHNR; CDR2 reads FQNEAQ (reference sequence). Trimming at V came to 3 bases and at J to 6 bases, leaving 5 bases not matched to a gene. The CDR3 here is CASSFGTGATEQYF. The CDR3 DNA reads TGTGCCAGCAGCTTTGGGACAGGGGCTACCGAGCAGTACTTC.

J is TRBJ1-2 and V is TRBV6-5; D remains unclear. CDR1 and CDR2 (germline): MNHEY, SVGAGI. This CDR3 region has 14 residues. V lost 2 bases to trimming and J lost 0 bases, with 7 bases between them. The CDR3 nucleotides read TGTGCCAGCAGTTACCGAGGGTCTAACTATGGCTACACCTTC. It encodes CASSYRGSNYGYTF.

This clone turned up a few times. The CDR3, as DNA: TGTGCCAGCAGCGCCTCAAACAGGGTTTTTCGGGGCTACACCTTC. It encodes CASSASNRVFRGYTF. V is TRBV9 and J is TRBJ1-2; maybe TRBD1 (6 bases). Germline CDR1 reads SGDLS; CDR2 reads YYNGEE. V dropped 3 bases and J dropped 8 bases, with 20 bases sitting between them. The CDR3 covers 15 residues. The variable domain in full, completed from reference TRBV9 and TRBJ1-2, reads DSGVTQTPKHLITATGQRVTLRCSPRSGDLSVYWYQQSLDQGLQFLIQYYNGEERAKGNILERFSAQQFPDLHSELNLSSLELGDSALYFCASSASNRVFRGYTFGSGTRLTVV.